This T cell receptor beta chain was sequenced for a study of circulating CD8 cells and anti-PD-1 response in melanoma. This clonotype is medium-sized within its sample. The antigen is undetermined. From live CD3+CD8+TCRalphabeta+ cells, four PD-1 and/or TIGIT subsets were sorted. The CDR3 covers 16 residues. The V end was cut by 0 bases, the J end by 0 bases, with 12 bases between. CDR1 is MNHEY and CDR2 is SVGAGI in the germline V gene. The QIAseq Immune Repertoire TCR panel built the libraries from roughly 15 ng of total RNA. Via MiXCR, TCRdb re-called the reads, giving one row per CDR3 protein. Of some 1,900 distinct CDR3 sequences in the sample, roughly 8.4% were seen once. Findings and limits, study-wide: Previously treated and treatment-naive patients were pooled together. A small cohort with few responders supplied the baseline and M1 comparisons.

The J gene is TRBJ2-7, the V gene TRBV6-5, with D perhaps being TRBD1 or TRBD2 (5 bases each). The clonotype was recovered from a human donor with melanoma. This sample comprised CD8+ T cells from PBMCs, obtained at baseline or after one month of anti-PD-1 therapy (not recorded which). The CDR3 is CASSYSSPGTSYEQYF. The CDR3, as DNA: TGTGCCAGCAGTTACTCGTCCCCAGGGACCTCCTACGAGCAGTACTTC.